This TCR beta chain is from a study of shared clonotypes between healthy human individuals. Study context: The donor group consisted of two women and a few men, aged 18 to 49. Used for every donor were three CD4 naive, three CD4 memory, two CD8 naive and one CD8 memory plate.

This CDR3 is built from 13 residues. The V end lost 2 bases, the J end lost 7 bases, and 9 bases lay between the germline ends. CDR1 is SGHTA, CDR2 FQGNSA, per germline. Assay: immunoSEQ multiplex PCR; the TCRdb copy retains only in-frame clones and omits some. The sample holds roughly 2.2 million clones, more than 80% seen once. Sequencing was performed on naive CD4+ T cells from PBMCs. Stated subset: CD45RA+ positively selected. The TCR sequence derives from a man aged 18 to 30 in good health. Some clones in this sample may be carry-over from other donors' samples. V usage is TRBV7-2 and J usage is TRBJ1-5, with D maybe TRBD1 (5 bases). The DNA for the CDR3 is TGTGCCAGCAGCTTAACGGGGGGGCAGCCCCAGCATTTT. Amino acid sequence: CASSLTGGQPQHF.